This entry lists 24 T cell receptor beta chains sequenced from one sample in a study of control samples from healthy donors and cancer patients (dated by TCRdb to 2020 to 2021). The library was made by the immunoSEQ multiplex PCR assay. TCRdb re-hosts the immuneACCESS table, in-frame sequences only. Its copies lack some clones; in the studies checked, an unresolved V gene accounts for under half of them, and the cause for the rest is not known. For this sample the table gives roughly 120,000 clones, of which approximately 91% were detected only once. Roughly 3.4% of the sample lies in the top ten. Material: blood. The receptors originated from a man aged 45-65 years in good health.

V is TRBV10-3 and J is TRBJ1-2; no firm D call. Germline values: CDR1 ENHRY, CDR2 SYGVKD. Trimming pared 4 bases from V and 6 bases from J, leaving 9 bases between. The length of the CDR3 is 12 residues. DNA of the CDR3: TGTGCCATCAGTGGTAAGAAGGATGGCTACACCTTC. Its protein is CAISGKKDGYTF.

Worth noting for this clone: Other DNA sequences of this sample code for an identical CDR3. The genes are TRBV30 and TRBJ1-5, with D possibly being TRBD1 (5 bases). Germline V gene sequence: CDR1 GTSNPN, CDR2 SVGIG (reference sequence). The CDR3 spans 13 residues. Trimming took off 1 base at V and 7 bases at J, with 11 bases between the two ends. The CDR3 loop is CAWSGGGRQPQHF. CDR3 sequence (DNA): TGTGCCTGGAGTGGGGGGGGTCGGCAGCCCCAGCATTTT. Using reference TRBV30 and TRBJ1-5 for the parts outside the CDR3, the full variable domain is SQTIHQWPATLVQPVGSPLSLECTVEGTSNPNLYWYRQAAGRGLQLLFYSVGIGQISSEVPQNLSASRPQDRQFILSSKKLLLSDSGFYLCAWSGGGRQPQHFGDGTRLSIL.

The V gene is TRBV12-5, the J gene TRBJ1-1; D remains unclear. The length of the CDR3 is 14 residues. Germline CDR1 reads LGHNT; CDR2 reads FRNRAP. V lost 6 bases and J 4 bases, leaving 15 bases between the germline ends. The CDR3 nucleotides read TGTGCTAGTGGCCCTGGGGATGGTGGCACTGAAGCTTTCTTT. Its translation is CASGPGDGGTEAFF.

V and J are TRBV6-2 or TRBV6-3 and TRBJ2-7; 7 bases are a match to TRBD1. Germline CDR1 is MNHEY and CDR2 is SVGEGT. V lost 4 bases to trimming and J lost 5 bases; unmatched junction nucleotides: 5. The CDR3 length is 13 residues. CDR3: CASSFRQGHEQYF. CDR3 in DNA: TGTGCCAGCAGTTTTCGACAGGGCCACGAGCAGTACTTC.

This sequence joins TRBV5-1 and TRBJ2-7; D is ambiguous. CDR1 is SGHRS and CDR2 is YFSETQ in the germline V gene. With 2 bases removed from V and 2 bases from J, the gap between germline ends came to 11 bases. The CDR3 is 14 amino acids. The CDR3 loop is CASSLQFLTYEQYF. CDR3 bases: TGCGCCAGCAGCTTACAGTTCCTAACCTACGAGCAGTACTTC.

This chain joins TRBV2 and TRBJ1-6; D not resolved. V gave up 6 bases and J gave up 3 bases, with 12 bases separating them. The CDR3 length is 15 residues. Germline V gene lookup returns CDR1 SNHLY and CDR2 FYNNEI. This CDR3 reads CASRYGEGYNSPLHF. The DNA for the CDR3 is TGTGCCAGCAGATACGGGGAGGGCTATAATTCACCCCTCCACTTT.

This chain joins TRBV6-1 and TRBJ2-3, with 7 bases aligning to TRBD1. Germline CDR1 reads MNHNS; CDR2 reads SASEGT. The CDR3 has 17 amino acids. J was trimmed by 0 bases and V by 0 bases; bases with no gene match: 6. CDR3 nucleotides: TGTGCCAGCAGTGAAGCCTGGGACAGCTTTAGCACAGATACGCAGTATTTT. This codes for CASSEAWDSFSTDTQYF.

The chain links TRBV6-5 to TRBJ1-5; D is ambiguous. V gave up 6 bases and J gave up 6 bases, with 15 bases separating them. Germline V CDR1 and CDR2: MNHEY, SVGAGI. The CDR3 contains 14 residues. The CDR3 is CASSLRYSGQPQHF. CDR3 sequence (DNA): TGTGCCAGCAGCTTAAGATACTCTGGTCAGCCCCAGCATTTT.

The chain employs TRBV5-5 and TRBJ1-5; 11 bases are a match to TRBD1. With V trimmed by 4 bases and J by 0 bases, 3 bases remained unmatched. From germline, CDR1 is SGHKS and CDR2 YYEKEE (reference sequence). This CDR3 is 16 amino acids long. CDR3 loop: CASSADRGLSNQPQHF. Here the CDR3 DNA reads TGTGCCAGCAGCGCGGACAGGGGGCTTAGCAATCAGCCCCAGCATTTT.

The CDR3 DNA reads TGCGCCAGCAGCATACAGGGGGCTCTGTACGAGCAGTACTTC. Translation: CASSIQGALYEQYF. The rearrangement uses TRBV10-2 and TRBJ2-7; 9 bases line up with TRBD1. Trimming removed 6 bases from V and 4 bases from J; junction bases left unmatched: 7. This CDR3 region has 14 residues. The germline V gene encodes CDR1 WSHSY and CDR2 SAAADI.

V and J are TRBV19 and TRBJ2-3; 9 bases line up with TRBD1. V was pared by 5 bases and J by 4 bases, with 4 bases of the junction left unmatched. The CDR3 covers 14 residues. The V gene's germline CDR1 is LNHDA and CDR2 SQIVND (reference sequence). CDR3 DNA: TGTGCCAGTAGTTGGGACAGGGCCCCAGATACGCAGTATTTT. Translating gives CASSWDRAPDTQYF.

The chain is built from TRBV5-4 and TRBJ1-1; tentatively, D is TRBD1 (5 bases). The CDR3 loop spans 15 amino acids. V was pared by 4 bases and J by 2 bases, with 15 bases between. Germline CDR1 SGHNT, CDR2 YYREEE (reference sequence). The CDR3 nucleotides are TGTGCCAGCAGCCCCTCCAGGACACTCAACACTGAAGCTTTCTTT. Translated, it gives CASSPSRTLNTEAFF.

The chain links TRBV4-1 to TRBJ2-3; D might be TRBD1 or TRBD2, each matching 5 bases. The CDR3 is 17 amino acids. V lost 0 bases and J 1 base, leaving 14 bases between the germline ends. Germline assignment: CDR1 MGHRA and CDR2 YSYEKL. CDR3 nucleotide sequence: TGCGCCAGCAGCCAAGACGCCGGGACCTTCCGCACAGATACGCAGTATTTT. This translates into CASSQDAGTFRTDTQYF.

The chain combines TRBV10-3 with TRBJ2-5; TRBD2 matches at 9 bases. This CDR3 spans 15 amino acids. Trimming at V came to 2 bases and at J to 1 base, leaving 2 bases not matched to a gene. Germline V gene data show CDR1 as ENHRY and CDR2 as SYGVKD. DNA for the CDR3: TGTGCCATCAGTGAGCCGACTAGCGGCCAAGAGACCCAGTACTTC. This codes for CAISEPTSGQETQYF.

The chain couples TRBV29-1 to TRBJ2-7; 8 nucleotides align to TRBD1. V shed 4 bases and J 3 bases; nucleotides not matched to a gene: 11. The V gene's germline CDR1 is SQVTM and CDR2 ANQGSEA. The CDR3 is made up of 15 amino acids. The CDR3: CSVVFDRGLYYEQYF. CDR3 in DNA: TGCAGCGTTGTTTTCGACAGGGGCCTTTACTACGAGCAGTACTTC.

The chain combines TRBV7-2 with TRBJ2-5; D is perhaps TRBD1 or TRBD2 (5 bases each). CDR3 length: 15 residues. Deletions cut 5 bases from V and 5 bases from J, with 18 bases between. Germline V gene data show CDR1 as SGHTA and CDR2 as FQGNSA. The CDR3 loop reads CASSPGAPLVETQYF. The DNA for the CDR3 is TGTGCCAGCAGCCCCGGGGCACCCCTGGTGGAGACCCAGTACTTC.

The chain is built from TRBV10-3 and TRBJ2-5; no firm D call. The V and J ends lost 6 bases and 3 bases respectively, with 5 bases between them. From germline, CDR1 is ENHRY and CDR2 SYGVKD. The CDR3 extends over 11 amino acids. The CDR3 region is CAISNKETQYF. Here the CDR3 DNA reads TGTGCCATCAGCAATAAAGAGACCCAGTACTTC.

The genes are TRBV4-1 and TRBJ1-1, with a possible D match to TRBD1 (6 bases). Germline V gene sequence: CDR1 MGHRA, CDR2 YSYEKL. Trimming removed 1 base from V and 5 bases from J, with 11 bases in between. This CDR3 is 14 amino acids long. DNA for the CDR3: TGCGCCAGCAGCCAAGTTCCGGGGGCTACTGAAGCTTTCTTT. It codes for CASSQVPGATEAFF.

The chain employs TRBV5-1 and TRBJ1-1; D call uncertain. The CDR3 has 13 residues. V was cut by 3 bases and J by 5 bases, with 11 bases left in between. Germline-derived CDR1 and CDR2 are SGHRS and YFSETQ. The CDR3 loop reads CASSSGGVTEAFF. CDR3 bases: TGCGCCAGCAGCTCCGGTGGGGTTACTGAAGCTTTCTTT.

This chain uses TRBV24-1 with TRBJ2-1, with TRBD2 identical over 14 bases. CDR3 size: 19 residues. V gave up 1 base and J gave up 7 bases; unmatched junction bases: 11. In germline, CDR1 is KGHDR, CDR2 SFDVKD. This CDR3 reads CATSDFGLAGGRPPNEQFF. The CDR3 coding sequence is TGTGCCACCAGTGATTTTGGACTAGCGGGGGGCCGTCCCCCGAATGAGCAGTTCTTC.

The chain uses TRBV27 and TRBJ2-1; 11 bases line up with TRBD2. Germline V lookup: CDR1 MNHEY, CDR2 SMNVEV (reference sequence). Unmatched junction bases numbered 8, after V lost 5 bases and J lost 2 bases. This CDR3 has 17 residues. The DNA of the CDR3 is TGTGCCAGCAGTAATAGCGGGGGGGCCTTCGCCTACAATGAGCAGTTCTTC. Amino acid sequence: CASSNSGGAFAYNEQFF.

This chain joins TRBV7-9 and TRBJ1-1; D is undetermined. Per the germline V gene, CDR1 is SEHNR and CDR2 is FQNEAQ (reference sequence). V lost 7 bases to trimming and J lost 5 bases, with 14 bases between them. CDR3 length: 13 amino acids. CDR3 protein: CASTQGLRTEAFF. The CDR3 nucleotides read TGTGCCAGCACCCAAGGGCTAAGGACTGAAGCTTTCTTT.

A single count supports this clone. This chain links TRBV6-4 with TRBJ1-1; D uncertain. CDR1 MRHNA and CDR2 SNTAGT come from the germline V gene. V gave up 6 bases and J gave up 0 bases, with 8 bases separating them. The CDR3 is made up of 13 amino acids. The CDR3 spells CASSLQMNTEAFF. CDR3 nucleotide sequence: TGTGCCAGCAGCCTACAGATGAACACTGAAGCTTTCTTT.

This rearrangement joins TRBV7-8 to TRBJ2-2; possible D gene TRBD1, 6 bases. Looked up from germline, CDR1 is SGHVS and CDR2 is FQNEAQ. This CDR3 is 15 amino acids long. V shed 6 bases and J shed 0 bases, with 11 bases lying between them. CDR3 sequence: CASRVQGTNTGELFF. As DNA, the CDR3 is TGTGCCAGCAGGGTGCAGGGGACGAACACCGGGGAGCTGTTTTTT.